This T cell receptor (beta chain) is drawn from a study of blood T cells in healthy people across ages. CDR1 is MNHEY, CDR2 SVGAGI, per germline. CDR3 length: 14 amino acids. Isolation recovered at least 7 million PBMCs from every sample. It was with a sample-barcoded 5' primer and a J-beta primer mix that a second PCR of roughly 7 to 12 cycles was run. With 12 random nucleotides, a template-switch adaptor tagged each individual cDNA molecule. From the 5' RACE reads, TCRdb called clonotypes with MiXCR, one entry per CDR3 protein. The data hold hundreds of thousands of distinct CDR3 sequences, with roughly 50% observed a single time.

The receptor was isolated from a woman aged 60-75 years in good health. The rearrangement joins TRBV6-5 to TRBJ2-7; D unclear. Judging by the DNA end, TRBJ2-5 fits better; the J call may be wrong. The sample was blood. As DNA, the CDR3 is TGTGCCAGCAGTTCCTTCGACGGCGACGGGACCCAGTACTTC. As protein: CASSSFDGDGTQYF.